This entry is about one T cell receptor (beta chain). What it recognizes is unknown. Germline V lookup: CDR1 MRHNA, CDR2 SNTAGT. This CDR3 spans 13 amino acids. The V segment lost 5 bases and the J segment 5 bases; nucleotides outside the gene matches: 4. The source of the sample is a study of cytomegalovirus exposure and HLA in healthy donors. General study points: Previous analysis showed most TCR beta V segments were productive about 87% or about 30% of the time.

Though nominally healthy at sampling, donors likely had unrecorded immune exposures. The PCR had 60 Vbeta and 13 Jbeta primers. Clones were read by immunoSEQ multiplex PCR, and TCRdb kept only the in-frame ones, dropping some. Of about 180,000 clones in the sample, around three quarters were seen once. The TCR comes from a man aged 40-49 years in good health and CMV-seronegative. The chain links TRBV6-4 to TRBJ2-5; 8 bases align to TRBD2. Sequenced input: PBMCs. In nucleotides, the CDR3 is TGTGCCAGCAGTCGGACTAGCTGGGAGACCCAGTACTTC. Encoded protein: CASSRTSWETQYF.